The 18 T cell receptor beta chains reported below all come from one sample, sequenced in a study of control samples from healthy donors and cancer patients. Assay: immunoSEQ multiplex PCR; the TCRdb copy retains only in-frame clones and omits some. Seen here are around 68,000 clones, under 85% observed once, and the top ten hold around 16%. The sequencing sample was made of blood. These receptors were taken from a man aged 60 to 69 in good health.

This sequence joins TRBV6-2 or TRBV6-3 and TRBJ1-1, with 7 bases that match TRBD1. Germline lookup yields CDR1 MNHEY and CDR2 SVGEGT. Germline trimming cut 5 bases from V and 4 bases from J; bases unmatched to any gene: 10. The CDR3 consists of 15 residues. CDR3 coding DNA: TGTGCCAGCAGTCCCAGGGGGTCGGGGAGCACTGAAGCTTTCTTT. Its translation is CASSPRGSGSTEAFF.

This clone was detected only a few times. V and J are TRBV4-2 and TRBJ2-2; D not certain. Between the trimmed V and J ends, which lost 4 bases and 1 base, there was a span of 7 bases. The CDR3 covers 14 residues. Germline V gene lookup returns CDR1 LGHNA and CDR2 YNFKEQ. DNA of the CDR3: TGTGCCAGCAGCCGTGTCGAGAACACCGGGGAGCTGTTTTTT. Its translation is CASSRVENTGELFF.

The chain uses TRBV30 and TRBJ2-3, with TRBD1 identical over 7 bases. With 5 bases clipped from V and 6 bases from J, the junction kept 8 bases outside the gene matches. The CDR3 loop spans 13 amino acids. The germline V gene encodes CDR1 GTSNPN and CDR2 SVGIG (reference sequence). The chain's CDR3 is CAWETGFGDTQYF. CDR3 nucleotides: TGTGCCTGGGAGACAGGGTTTGGGGATACGCAGTATTTT.

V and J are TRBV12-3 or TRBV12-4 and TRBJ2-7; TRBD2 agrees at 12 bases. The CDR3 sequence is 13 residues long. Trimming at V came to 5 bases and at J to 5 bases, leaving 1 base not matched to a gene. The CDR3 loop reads CASSTSGRHEQYF. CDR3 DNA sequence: TGTGCCAGCAGTACTAGCGGGAGGCACGAGCAGTACTTC.

The CDR3 loop reads CASSQDYTSEETQYF. The CDR3 DNA reads as TGTGCCAGCAGCCAAGATTATACAAGCGAAGAGACCCAGTACTTC. This rearrangement joins TRBV4-2 to TRBJ2-5; D not resolved. The germline CDR1 and CDR2 sequences are LGHNA and YNFKEQ. The CDR3 totals 15 residues. Trimming left V 0 bases short and J 3 bases short, with 11 bases between.

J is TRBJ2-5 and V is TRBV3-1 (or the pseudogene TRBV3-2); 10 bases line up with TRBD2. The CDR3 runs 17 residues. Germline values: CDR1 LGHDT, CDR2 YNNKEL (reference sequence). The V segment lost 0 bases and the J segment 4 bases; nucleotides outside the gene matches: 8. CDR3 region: CASSQDRLAGVGETQYF. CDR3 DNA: TGTGCCAGCAGCCAAGATAGGCTAGCGGGAGTAGGAGAGACCCAGTACTTC.

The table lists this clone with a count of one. CDR3: CASSPRLAGGSGEQFF. As DNA, the CDR3 is TGTGCCAGCAGCCCAAGACTAGCGGGAGGGTCGGGTGAGCAGTTCTTC. The rearrangement joins TRBV11-2 to TRBJ2-1, with 14 bases identical to TRBD2. Germline trimming cut 5 bases from V and 9 bases from J; bases unmatched to any gene: 9. Looked up from germline, CDR1 is SGHAT and CDR2 is FQNNGV. The CDR3 spans 16 residues.

The CDR3 DNA follows: TGTGCCAGCAGTTCGGACAGAAACTACGAGCAGTACTTC. This sequence encodes CASSSDRNYEQYF. The chain employs TRBV6-5 and TRBJ2-7, with TRBD1 as a possible D gene (6 bases). Germline-derived CDR1 and CDR2 are MNHEY and SVGAGI. The V gene lost 4 bases and the J gene lost 3 bases, with 10 bases spanning the gap. The CDR3 totals 13 residues.

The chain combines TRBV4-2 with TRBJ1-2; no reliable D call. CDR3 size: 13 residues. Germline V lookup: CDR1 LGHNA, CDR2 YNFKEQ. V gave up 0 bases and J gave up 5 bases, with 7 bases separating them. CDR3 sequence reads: CASSQDRGYGYTF. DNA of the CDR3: TGTGCCAGCAGCCAAGATCGAGGGTATGGCTACACCTTC.

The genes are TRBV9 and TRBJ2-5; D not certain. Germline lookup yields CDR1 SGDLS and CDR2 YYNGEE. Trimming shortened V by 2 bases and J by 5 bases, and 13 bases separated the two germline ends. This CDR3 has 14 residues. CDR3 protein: CASSVGSLRETQYF. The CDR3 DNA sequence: TGTGCCAGCAGCGTGGGCTCCTTAAGGGAGACCCAGTACTTC.

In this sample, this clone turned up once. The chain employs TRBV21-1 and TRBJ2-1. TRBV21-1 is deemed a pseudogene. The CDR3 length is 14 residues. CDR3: CATRVSLRYNEQFF. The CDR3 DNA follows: TGTGCCACCAGGGTCTCCCTTAGGTACAATGAGCAGTTCTTC.

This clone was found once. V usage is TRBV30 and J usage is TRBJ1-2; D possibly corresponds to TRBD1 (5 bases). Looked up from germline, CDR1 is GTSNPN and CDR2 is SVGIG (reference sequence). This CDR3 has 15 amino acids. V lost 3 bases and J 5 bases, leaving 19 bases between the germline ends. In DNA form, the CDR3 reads TGTGCCTGGAGGGATCGGGGACTGAAGACTTATGGCTACACCTTC. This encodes CAWRDRGLKTYGYTF.

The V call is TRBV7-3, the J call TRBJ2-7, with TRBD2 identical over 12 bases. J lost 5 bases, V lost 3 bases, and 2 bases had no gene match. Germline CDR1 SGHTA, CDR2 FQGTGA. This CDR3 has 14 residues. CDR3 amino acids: CASSLTSGSDEQYF. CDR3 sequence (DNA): TGTGCCAGCAGCTTGACTAGCGGGAGCGACGAGCAGTACTTC.

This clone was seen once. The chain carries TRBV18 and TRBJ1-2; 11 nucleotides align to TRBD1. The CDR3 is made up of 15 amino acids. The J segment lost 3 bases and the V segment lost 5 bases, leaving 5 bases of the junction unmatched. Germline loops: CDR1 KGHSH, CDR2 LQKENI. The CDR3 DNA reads TGTGCCAGCTCATCTCCGGGACAGGGGGACTATGGCTACACCTTC. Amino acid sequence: CASSSPGQGDYGYTF.

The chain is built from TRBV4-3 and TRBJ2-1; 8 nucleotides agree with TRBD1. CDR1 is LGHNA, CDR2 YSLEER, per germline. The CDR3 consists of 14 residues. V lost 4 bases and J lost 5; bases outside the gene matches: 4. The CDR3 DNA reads TGCGCCAGCAGCCGACAGGGGCAGAACAATGAGCAGTTCTTC. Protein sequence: CASSRQGQNNEQFF.

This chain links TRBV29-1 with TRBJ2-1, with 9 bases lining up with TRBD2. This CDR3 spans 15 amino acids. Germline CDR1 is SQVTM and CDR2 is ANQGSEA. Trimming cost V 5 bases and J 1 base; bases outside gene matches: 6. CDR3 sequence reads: CSVRTSVTSYNEQFF. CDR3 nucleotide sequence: TGCAGCGTTAGGACTAGCGTAACTTCCTACAATGAGCAGTTCTTC.

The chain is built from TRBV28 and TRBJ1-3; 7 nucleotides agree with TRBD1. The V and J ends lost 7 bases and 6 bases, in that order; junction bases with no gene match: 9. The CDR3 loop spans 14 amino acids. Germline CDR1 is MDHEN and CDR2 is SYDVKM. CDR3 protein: CASNERGRVNTIYF. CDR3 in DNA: TGTGCCAGCAATGAGAGGGGGCGCGTAAACACCATATATTTT.

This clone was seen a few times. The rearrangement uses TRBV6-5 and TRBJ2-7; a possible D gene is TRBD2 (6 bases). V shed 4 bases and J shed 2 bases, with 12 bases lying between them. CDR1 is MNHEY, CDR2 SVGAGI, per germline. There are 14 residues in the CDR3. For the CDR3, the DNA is TGTGCCAGCAGTTCGGGACTGGGGGCCTACGAGCAGTACTTC. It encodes CASSSGLGAYEQYF.